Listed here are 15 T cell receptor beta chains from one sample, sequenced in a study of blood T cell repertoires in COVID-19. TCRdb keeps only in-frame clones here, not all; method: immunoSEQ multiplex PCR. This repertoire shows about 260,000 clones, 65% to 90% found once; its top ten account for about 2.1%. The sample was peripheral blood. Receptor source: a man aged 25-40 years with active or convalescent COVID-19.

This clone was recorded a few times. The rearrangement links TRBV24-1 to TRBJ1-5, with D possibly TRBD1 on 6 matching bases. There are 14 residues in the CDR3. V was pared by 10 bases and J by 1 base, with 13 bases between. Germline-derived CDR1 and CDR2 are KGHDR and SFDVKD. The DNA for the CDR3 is TGTGCCACGGGGGCCAGTTGGAGCAATCAGCCCCAGCATTTT. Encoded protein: CATGASWSNQPQHF.

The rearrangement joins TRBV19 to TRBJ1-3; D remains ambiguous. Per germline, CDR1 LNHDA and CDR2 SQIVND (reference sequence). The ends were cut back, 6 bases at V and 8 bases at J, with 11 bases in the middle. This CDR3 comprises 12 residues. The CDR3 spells CASSLNQDTIYF. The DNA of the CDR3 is TGTGCCAGTAGCCTCAATCAGGACACCATATATTTT.

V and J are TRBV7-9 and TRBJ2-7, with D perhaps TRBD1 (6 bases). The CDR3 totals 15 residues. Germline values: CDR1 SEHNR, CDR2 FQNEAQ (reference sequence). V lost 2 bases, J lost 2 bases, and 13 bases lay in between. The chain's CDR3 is CASSLPSPGAYEQYF. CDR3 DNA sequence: TGTGCCAGCAGCTTACCTTCGCCAGGGGCCTACGAGCAGTACTTC.

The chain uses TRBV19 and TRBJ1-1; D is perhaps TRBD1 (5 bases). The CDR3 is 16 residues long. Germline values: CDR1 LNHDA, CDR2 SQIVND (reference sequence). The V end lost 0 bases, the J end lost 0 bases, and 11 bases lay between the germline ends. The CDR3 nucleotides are TGTGCCAGTAGTATAGATGGTGCAGGGATGAACACTGAAGCTTTCTTT. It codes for CASSIDGAGMNTEAFF.

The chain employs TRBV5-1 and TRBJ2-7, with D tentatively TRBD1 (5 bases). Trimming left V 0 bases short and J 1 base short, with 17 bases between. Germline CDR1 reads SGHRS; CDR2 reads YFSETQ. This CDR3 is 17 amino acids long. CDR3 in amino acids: CASSLVISRAQSYEQYF. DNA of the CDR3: TGCGCCAGCAGCTTGGTTATTAGCAGGGCCCAATCCTACGAGCAGTACTTC. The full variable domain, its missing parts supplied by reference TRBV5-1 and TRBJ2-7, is KAGVTQTPRYLIKTRGQQVTLSCSPISGHRSVSWYQQTPGQGLQFLFEYFSETQRNKGNFPGRFSGRQFSNSRSEMNVSTLELGDSALYLCASSLVISRAQSYEQYFGPGTRLTVT.

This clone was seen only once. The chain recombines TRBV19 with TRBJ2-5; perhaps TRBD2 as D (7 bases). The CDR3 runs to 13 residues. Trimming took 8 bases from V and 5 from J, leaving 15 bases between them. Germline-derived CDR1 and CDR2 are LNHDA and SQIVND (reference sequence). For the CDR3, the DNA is TGTGCCAGTTCGGGGGGCAACGGGGAGACCCAGTACTTC. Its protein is CASSGGNGETQYF. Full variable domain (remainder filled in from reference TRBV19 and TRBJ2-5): DGGITQSPKYLFRKEGQNVTLSCEQNLNHDAMYWYRQDPGQGLRLIYYSQIVNDFQKGDIAEGYSVSREKKESFPLTVTSAQKNPTAFYLCASSGGNGETQYFGPGTRLLVL.

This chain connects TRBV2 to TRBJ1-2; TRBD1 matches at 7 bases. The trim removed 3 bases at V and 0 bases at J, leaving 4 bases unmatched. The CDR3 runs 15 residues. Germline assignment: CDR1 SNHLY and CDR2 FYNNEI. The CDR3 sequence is CASSDRGTANYGYTF. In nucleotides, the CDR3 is TGTGCCAGCAGTGACCGAGGGACAGCTAACTATGGCTACACCTTC.

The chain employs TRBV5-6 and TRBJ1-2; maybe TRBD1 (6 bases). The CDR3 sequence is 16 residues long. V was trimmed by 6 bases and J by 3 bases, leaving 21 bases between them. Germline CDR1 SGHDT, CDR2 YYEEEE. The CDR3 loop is CASTEQGWEIDYGYTF. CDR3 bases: TGTGCCAGCACCGAACAGGGATGGGAGATTGACTATGGCTACACCTTC.

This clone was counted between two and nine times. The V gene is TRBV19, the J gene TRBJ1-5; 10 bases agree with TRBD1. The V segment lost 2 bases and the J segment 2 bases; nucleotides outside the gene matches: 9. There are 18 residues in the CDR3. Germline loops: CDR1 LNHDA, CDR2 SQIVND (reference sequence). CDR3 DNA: TGTGCCAGTAGTATACGCCCCGCGACAGGGGGCGGCAATCAGCCCCAGCATTTT. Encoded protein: CASSIRPATGGGNQPQHF.

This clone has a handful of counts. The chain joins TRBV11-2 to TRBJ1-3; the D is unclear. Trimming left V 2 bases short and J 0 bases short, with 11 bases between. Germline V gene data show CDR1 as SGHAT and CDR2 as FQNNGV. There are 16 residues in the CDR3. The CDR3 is CASSLIGTASGNTIYF. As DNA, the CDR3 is TGTGCCAGCAGCTTAATCGGTACAGCCTCTGGAAACACCATATATTTT.

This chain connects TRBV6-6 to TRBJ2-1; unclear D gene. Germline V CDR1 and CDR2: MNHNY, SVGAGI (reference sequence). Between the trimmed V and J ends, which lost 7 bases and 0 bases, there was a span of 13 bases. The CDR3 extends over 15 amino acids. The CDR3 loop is CASTPSSSSYNEQFF. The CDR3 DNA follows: TGTGCCAGCACCCCATCGTCGAGCTCCTACAATGAGCAGTTCTTC.

CDR3 nucleotide sequence: TGTGCCAGCAGCTTAGGACTAGCGGGGGAAGAGACCCAGTACTTC. It codes for CASSLGLAGEETQYF. J is TRBJ2-5 and V is TRBV7-2; 12 nucleotides line up with TRBD2. The trim removed 1 base at V and 3 bases at J, leaving 0 bases unmatched. The germline gives CDR1 SGHTA, CDR2 FQGNSA. The CDR3 covers 15 residues.

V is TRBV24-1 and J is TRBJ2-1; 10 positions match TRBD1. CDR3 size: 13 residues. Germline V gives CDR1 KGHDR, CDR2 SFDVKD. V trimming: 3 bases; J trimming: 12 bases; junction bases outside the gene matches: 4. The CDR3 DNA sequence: TGTGCCACCAGTGATCGTGGACAGGGGGTGCAGTTCTTC. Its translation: CATSDRGQGVQFF.

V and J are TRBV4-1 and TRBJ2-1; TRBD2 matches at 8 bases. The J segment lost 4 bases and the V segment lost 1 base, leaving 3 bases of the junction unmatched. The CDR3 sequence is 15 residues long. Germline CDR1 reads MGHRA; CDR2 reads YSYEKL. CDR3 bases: TGCGCCAGCAGCCAAGTTGCGGGGGGATACAATGAGCAGTTCTTC. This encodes CASSQVAGGYNEQFF.

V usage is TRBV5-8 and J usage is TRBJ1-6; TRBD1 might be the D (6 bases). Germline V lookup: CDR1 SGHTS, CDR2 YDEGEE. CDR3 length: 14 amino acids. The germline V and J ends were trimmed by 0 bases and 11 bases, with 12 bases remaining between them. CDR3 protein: CASSLGQELPPLHF. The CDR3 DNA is TGTGCCAGCAGCTTGGGACAGGAGCTCCCACCCCTCCACTTT.